Presented here are 24 T cell receptor beta chains from one specimen sequenced in a study of T cell repertoires in cytomegalovirus infection. Using its own MiXCR run on the reads, TCRdb lists one record per CDR3 protein. The sample contains 570,000 or so distinct CDR3 sequences, roughly 43% of which appear only once. These receptors lack a known antigen. The source was cultured PBMCs, collected from culture after CMV antigen stimulation. The receptors here all came from a human donor in good health (CMV status not recorded). Some clones in this sample may be carry-over from other donors' samples.

V usage is TRBV27 and J usage is TRBJ2-1, with D possibly matching TRBD1 (6 bases). CDR3 length equals 15 residues. V was pared by 1 base and J by 11 bases, with 18 bases between. The germline gives CDR1 MNHEY, CDR2 SMNVEV (reference sequence). The CDR3 DNA sequence: TGTGCCAGCAGTTTATACCGCAGGGGCGATAAGAAGCAGTTCTTC. Translation: CASSLYRRGDKKQFF.

The gene calls are TRBV7-2 and TRBJ2-3, with 8 positions matching TRBD2. The J segment lost 4 bases and the V segment lost 1 base, leaving 10 bases of the junction unmatched. The CDR3 totals 17 residues. Germline V gene data show CDR1 as SGHTA and CDR2 as FQGNSA. The CDR3 nucleotides are TGTGCCAGCAGCTTAGATCGGGGGGGCGGGTTTCCAGATACGCAGTATTTT. Translating it yields CASSLDRGGGFPDTQYF.

This clonotype showed up just a few times. CDR3 protein: CASRVGRANEKLFF. CDR3 in DNA: TGTGCCAGCAGAGTTGGGAGAGCTAATGAAAAACTGTTTTTT. The J gene is TRBJ1-4, the V gene TRBV6-1, with D uncertain. The V gene's germline CDR1 is MNHNS and CDR2 SASEGT. The CDR3 extends over 14 amino acids. The V and J ends lost 6 bases and 3 bases respectively, with 11 bases between them.

The chain carries TRBV12-3 or TRBV12-4 and TRBJ2-1, with D possibly TRBD2 on 6 matching bases. Trimming left V 5 bases short and J 5 bases short, with 13 bases between. The CDR3 length is 14 residues. CDR3 nucleotide sequence: TGTGCCAGCAGTCTGTCGGGGGATAACAATGAGCAGTTCTTC. Protein product: CASSLSGDNNEQFF.

The rearrangement uses TRBV6-2 or TRBV6-3 and TRBJ2-7; 8 bases match TRBD2. CDR1 and CDR2 from the germline V gene are MNHEY and SVGEGT. The CDR3 contains 15 residues. The V segment lost 5 bases and the J segment 0 bases; nucleotides outside the gene matches: 6. For the CDR3, the DNA is TGTGCCAGCAGTCCACTAGCGGACCCCTCCTACGAGCAGTACTTC. It encodes CASSPLADPSYEQYF.

This clonotype was seen repeatedly, ten times or more. This chain uses TRBV7-2 with TRBJ1-5; possible D gene TRBD1, 5 bases. This CDR3 spans 15 amino acids. Per germline, CDR1 SGHTA and CDR2 FQGNSA. V lost 5 bases and J 2 bases, leaving 13 bases between the germline ends. The CDR3 is CASSLQGGGNQPQHF. CDR3 nucleotides: TGTGCCAGCAGCCTCCAGGGAGGGGGCAATCAGCCCCAGCATTTT.

The chain couples TRBV7-2 to TRBJ2-2; a possible D gene is TRBD2 (5 bases). Trimming took off 4 bases at V and 7 bases at J, with 13 bases between the two ends. The germline CDR1 and CDR2 sequences are SGHTA and FQGNSA. The CDR3 length is 14 residues. CDR3: CASSSRADYGELFF. The CDR3 nucleotides read TGTGCCAGCAGCTCGAGAGCAGACTACGGGGAGCTGTTTTTT.

V is TRBV5-4 and J is TRBJ2-1; 10 bases line up with TRBD1. Germline CDR1 SGHNT, CDR2 YYREEE (reference sequence). This CDR3 has 16 amino acids. J gave up 6 bases and V 5 bases, and 11 bases lay outside the gene matches. CDR3 bases: TGTGCCAGCAGTTATCCCGGGACAGGGGCTGGCAATGAGCAGTTCTTC. Translating gives CASSYPGTGAGNEQFF.

V usage is TRBV11-3 and J usage is TRBJ2-5; maybe TRBD2 (5 bases). CDR1 and CDR2 from the germline V gene are SGHNT and YENEEA. Trimming took 4 bases from V and 5 from J, leaving 14 bases between them. The length of the CDR3 is 14 residues. Here the CDR3 reads CASSSGMASETQYF. The CDR3 coding sequence is TGTGCCAGCAGCTCCGGGATGGCGTCGGAGACCCAGTACTTC.

Ten or more counts support this clonotype. The chain recombines TRBV7-2 with TRBJ1-2; the D gene is possibly TRBD1 (5 bases). There are 15 residues in the CDR3. The V and J ends lost 1 base and 10 bases respectively, with 19 bases between them. Germline CDR1 and CDR2: SGHTA and FQGNSA. CDR3: CASSLVRIPGTLYTF. The CDR3 DNA reads TGTGCCAGCAGCTTAGTAAGGATTCCGGGGACCCTCTACACCTTC.

This clonotype was detected many times. The J gene is TRBJ2-5, the V gene TRBV7-6, with a possible D match to TRBD2 (7 bases). V was clipped by 5 bases and J by 5 bases, with 18 bases between them. There are 15 residues in the CDR3. Germline values: CDR1 SGHVS, CDR2 FNYEAQ. CDR3 bases: TGTGCCAGCAGCACCCGTCCGGGGGGCTGGGAGACCCAGTACTTC. It codes for CASSTRPGGWETQYF.

For this clonotype: A much bigger clone sits one base away, suggesting this may be a read error. The chain couples TRBV7-2 to TRBJ1-1; D not resolved. This CDR3 region has 13 residues. Germline V gene lookup returns CDR1 SGHTA and CDR2 FQGNSA. The CDR3 protein is CVSSQYQLDKAFF. The DNA for the CDR3 is TGTGTCAGCAGCCAGTACCAACTTGATAAAGCTTTCTTT.

This clonotype came up many times. The rearrangement joins TRBV7-2 to TRBJ1-5, with no clear D. CDR3 length equals 15 residues. Germline V gene sequence: CDR1 SGHTA, CDR2 FQGNSA. The V end lost 3 bases, the J end lost 4 bases, and 13 bases lay between the germline ends. The CDR3 loop reads CASSFLNSPNQPQHF. As DNA, the CDR3 is TGTGCCAGCAGCTTTTTAAACAGCCCGAATCAGCCCCAGCATTTT. Filled out from reference TRBV7-2 and TRBJ1-5, the complete variable domain reads GAGVSQSPSNKVTEKGKDVELRCDPISGHTALYWYRQSLGQGLEFLIYFQGNSAPDKSGLPSDRFSAERTGGSVSTLTIQRTQQEDSAVYLCASSFLNSPNQPQHFGDGTRLSIL.

The rearrangement uses TRBV15 and TRBJ2-1; maybe TRBD2 (6 bases). CDR3 length equals 18 residues. Trimming shortened V by 1 base and J by 7 bases, and 23 bases separated the two germline ends. Germline CDR1 and CDR2: LNHNV and YYDKDF (reference sequence). The CDR3 protein is CATSRGILGGHFDNEQFF. As DNA, the CDR3 is TGTGCCACCAGCAGAGGTATCCTTGGAGGGCATTTTGATAATGAGCAGTTCTTC.

This clonotype occurred a few times. V and J are TRBV20-1 and TRBJ2-3, with TRBD1 as a possible D gene (6 bases). This CDR3 comprises 13 residues. V gave up 7 bases and J gave up 5 bases, with 16 bases separating them. The germline CDR1 and CDR2 sequences are DFQATT and SNEGSKA (reference sequence). CDR3 nucleotides: TGCAGTGGCAGGGGCCGTGGGAAAGATACGCAGTATTTT. This sequence encodes CSGRGRGKDTQYF.

This chain connects TRBV7-2 to TRBJ1-1, with a tentative D call TRBD1 (6 bases). The V end was cut by 2 bases, the J end by 3 bases, with 13 bases between. This CDR3 is 15 amino acids long. CDR1 and CDR2 from the germline V gene are SGHTA and FQGNSA. CDR3 coding DNA: TGTGCCAGCAGCTTATCCGCTCGGACAGACACTGAAGCTTTCTTT. Translating it yields CASSLSARTDTEAFF.

The V gene is TRBV7-2, the J gene TRBJ2-7; no clear D. Trimming stripped 1 base from V and 1 base from J, with 11 bases between. Germline values: CDR1 SGHTA, CDR2 FQGNSA. This CDR3 has 15 residues. CDR3: CASSLVGSLSYEQYF. In DNA, the CDR3 is TGTGCCAGCAGCTTAGTAGGCAGCCTTTCCTACGAGCAGTACTTC.

V gene TRBV11-2 combines with J gene TRBJ2-3; D is uncertain. Germline assignment: CDR1 SGHAT and CDR2 FQNNGV. Trimming took off 1 base at V and 4 bases at J, with 6 bases between the two ends. This CDR3 contains 13 residues. CDR3 in DNA: TGTGCCAGCAGCTTAGTATTTGCAGATACGCAGTATTTT. Translation gives CASSLVFADTQYF.

The chain is built from TRBV11-2 and TRBJ2-1; TRBD2 is a possible D gene (6 bases). The CDR3 has 11 amino acids. The germline V and J ends were trimmed by 6 bases and 12 bases, with 12 bases remaining between them. Per the germline V gene, CDR1 is SGHAT and CDR2 is FQNNGV. Here the CDR3 reads CASSSGTAQFF. Here the CDR3 DNA reads TGTGCCAGCAGTAGTGGGACTGCGCAGTTCTTC.

The chain recombines TRBV6-2 or TRBV6-3 with TRBJ1-2; no firm D call. Trimming removed 7 bases from V and 0 bases from J, with 15 bases in between. The germline CDR1 and CDR2 sequences are MNHEY and SVGEGT. The CDR3 runs to 15 residues. CDR3 sequence reads: CASNLPTRANYGYTF. The CDR3 bases are TGTGCCAGCAACTTACCCACCCGTGCTAACTATGGCTACACCTTC.

This chain joins TRBV11-2 and TRBJ1-6; a weak D match, TRBD1 (5 bases). The CDR3 is 14 residues long. The germline V gene encodes CDR1 SGHAT and CDR2 FQNNGV. V was cut by 6 bases and J by 9 bases, with 15 bases left in between. The chain's CDR3 is CASSPGGVISPLHF. The CDR3 DNA sequence: TGTGCCAGCAGTCCCGGGGGGGTTATTTCACCCCTCCACTTT. The full variable domain, completed using reference TRBV11-2 and TRBJ1-6, is EAGVAQSPRYKIIEKRQSVAFWCNPISGHATLYWYQQILGQGPKLLIQFQNNGVVDDSQLPKDRFSAERLKGVDSTLKIQPAKLEDSAVYLCASSPGGVISPLHFGNGTRLTVT.

This clonotype was counted a few times. The gene calls are TRBV6-2 or TRBV6-3 and TRBJ2-5, with TRBD1 as a possible D gene (6 bases). The CDR3 has 13 amino acids. V was clipped by 6 bases and J by 3 bases, with 11 bases between them. The germline gives CDR1 MNHEY, CDR2 SVGEGT. CDR3 coding DNA: TGTGCCAGCAGGAGAACAGGGAAAGAGACCCAGTACTTC. It yields the protein CASRRTGKETQYF.

The table lists this clonotype with many counts. The chain carries TRBV7-6 and TRBJ1-1; D perhaps matches TRBD1 (5 bases). In germline, CDR1 is SGHVS, CDR2 FNYEAQ. The V and J ends lost 2 bases and 4 bases respectively, with 11 bases between them. The CDR3 length is 14 residues. The CDR3 DNA reads TGTGCCAGCAGCTTAACCGGGACGGTCACTGAAGCTTTCTTT. It specifies CASSLTGTVTEAFF. Full variable domain (rest looked up from reference TRBV7-6 and TRBJ1-1): GAGVSQSPRYKVTKRGQDVALRCDPISGHVSLYWYRQALGQGPEFLTYFNYEAQQDKSGLPNDRFSAERPEGSISTLTIQRTEQRDSAMYRCASSLTGTVTEAFFGQGTRLTVV.

The gene calls are TRBV7-9 and TRBJ1-3; D unresolved. CDR1 and CDR2 (germline): SEHNR, FQNEAQ (reference sequence). The germline V and J ends were trimmed by 5 bases and 2 bases, with 22 bases remaining between them. There are 18 residues in the CDR3. CDR3 in amino acids: CASSPGPPLVLTGNTIYF. The CDR3 bases are TGTGCCAGCAGCCCCGGGCCCCCACTGGTGTTAACTGGAAACACCATATATTTT. Using reference TRBV7-9 and TRBJ1-3 for the parts outside the CDR3, the full variable domain is DTGVSQNPRHKITKRGQNVTFRCDPISEHNRLYWYRQTLGQGPEFLTYFQNEAQLEKSRLLSDRFSAERPKGSFSTLEIQRTEQGDSAMYLCASSPGPPLVLTGNTIYFGEGSWLTVV.